This is a list of T cell receptor beta chains from one sample in a study of blood T cell repertoires in COVID-19. Assay: immunoSEQ multiplex PCR; the TCRdb copy retains only in-frame clones and omits some. The data show a few hundred thousand clones, roughly nine tenths seen once. The sample was PBMCs or T cells enriched from blood (not recorded which). All receptors come from a man aged 30 to 45 who had recovered from COVID-19. CDR3s include the opening cysteine and the closing phenylalanine or tryptophan. The D gene is left open where the match is weak. Clone size appears in some rows only: once, few, many, or a class for an expanded clone.

j_call | v_call | clone_size | d_call | cdr3_nt | cdr3_aa
TRBJ2-1 | TRBV27 | . | TRBD1 | TGTGCCAGCAGGCTACAGGGGGCTGAGGAGCAGTTCTTC | CASRLQGAEEQFF
TRBJ1-5 | TRBV27 | few | . | TGTGCCAGCAGTCCCGGACATCTTAGCAATCAGCCCCAGCATTTT | CASSPGHLSNQPQHF
TRBJ2-7 | TRBV10-3 | . | . | TGTGCCATCAGTGATCGAGAGGGTAAGCCGGGGGAGCAGTACTTC | CAISDREGKPGEQYF
TRBJ1-4 | TRBV27 | once | TRBD1 | TGTGCCAGCAGTCAACGACAGGGGAGCTTGGGGGAAAAACTGTTTTTT | CASSQRQGSLGEKLFF
TRBJ1-3 | TRBV5-1 | . | . | TGCGCCAGCAGAGATTCACTGACTGGAAACACCATATATTTT | CASRDSLTGNTIYF
TRBJ2-7 | TRBV28 | once | . | TGTGCCAGCAGTTTCCGCGAGCAGTACTTC | CASSFREQYF
TRBJ2-7 | TRBV7-3 | few | . | TGTGCCAGCAGCTTCTCGGGGAGAGGCTCCTACGAGCAGTACTTC | CASSFSGRGSYEQYF
TRBJ2-2 | TRBV29-1 | . | . | TGCAGCGTAGTCACCGGGACAACGCACACCGGGGAGCTGTTTTTT | CSVVTGTTHTGELFF
TRBJ1-5 | TRBV6-6 | . | TRBD1 | TGTGCCATTGCGGGACAGGGGGATGGTCAGCCCCAGCATTTT | CAIAGQGDGQPQHF
TRBJ2-7 | TRBV7-9 | . | . | TGTGCCAGCAGACCGGGCAGGGTAAACGAGCAGTACTTC | CASRPGRVNEQYF
TRBJ2-7 | TRBV6-6 | once | . | TGTGCCAGCAGCCGTGACCGGGGCGAGCAGTACTTC | CASSRDRGEQYF
TRBJ1-1 | TRBV27 | . | TRBD1 | TGTGCCAGCAAGCGGACAGGCGGGTTGAACACTGAAGCTTTCTTT | CASKRTGGLNTEAFF
TRBJ1-1 | TRBV18 | once | . | TGTGCCAGCTCACATACAGAGAACACTGAAGCTTTCTTT | CASSHTENTEAFF
TRBJ2-2 | TRBV3-1/TRBV3-2 | . | TRBD2 | TGTGCCAGCAGCCAAGGACTAGCGGGCACCGGGGAGCTGTTTTTT | CASSQGLAGTGELFF
TRBJ2-7 | TRBV6-5 | . | . | TGTGCCAGCAGTTACGGGCAGTCCTACGAGCAGTACTTC | CASSYGQSYEQYF
TRBJ1-5 | TRBV27 | . | . | TGTGCCAGCAGTCCCACCACGGGGTTTAGCAATCAGCCCCAGCATTTT | CASSPTTGFSNQPQHF
TRBJ1-6 | TRBV7-2 | . | TRBD1 | TGTGCCAGCAGCTTATTGGGACAGGGAAGTTCACCCCTCCACTTT | CASSLLGQGSSPLHF
TRBJ2-6 | TRBV27 | . | . | TGTGCCAGCAGTTTCGACAGGACCCCTGGGGCCAACGTCCTGACTTTC | CASSFDRTPGANVLTF
TRBJ2-1 | TRBV3-1/TRBV3-2 | once | TRBD2 | TGTGCCAGCAGCCAAGTTGGACTAGCGGGAGCGGTCTGGTTCTTC | CASSQVGLAGAVWFF
TRBJ1-2 | TRBV30 | . | TRBD1 | TGTGCCTGGAGGACAGGGGGCAGAGGTGGCTACACCTTC | CAWRTGGRGGYTF
TRBJ2-7 | TRBV19 | . | TRBD1 | TGTGCCAGTAGTATAGAGGGACAGCAAACCTCCTACGAGCAGTACTTC | CASSIEGQQTSYEQYF
TRBJ1-2 | TRBV27 | few | . | TGTGCCAGCAGTTCCCAGGGGTTGGGCTATGGCTACACCTTC | CASSSQGLGYGYTF
TRBJ2-1 | TRBV28 | . | . | TGTGCCAGCAGTTTCACATTGGGGGGTAACAATGAGCAGTTCTTC | CASSFTLGGNNEQFF
TRBJ1-4 | TRBV28 | . | TRBD1 | TGTGCCAGCAGTTTGTTTCAGGGGGCGCTTGAAAAACTGTTTTTT | CASSLFQGALEKLFF
TRBJ1-1 | TRBV19 | . | TRBD1 | TGTGCCAGTAGGAAAATGGGACAGGGGGGACACACTGAAGCTTTCTTT | CASRKMGQGGHTEAFF
TRBJ2-5 | TRBV18 | . | TRBD1 | TGTGCCAGCTCAGAAGGGACAGCCCAAGAGACCCAGTACTTC | CASSEGTAQETQYF
TRBJ1-2 | TRBV11-2 | . | TRBD1 | TGTGCCAGCAGCTTAACGGACAGGACTAACTATGGCTACACCTTC | CASSLTDRTNYGYTF
TRBJ2-5 | TRBV10-3 | . | TRBD2 | TGTGCCATCAGTGATGCGGGAGTCCAAGAGACCCAGTACTTC | CAISDAGVQETQYF
TRBJ2-7 | TRBV28 | . | TRBD2 | TGTGCCAGCAGTACAACTAGCGGGAGGGTCCACGAGCAGTACTTC | CASSTTSGRVHEQYF
TRBJ1-6 | TRBV5-1 | . | . | TGCGCCAGCAGCTTGGAGGTGCCAGGGCCGACAAATAATTCACCCCTCCACTTT | CASSLEVPGPTNNSPLHF
TRBJ1-1 | TRBV6-5 | . | . | TGTGCCAGTCGAACAGAGATGAACACTGAAGCTTTCTTT | CASRTEMNTEAFF
TRBJ2-1 | TRBV5-8 | . | TRBD2 | TGTGCCAGCAGCTTGGAAGGGCTAGCGGGGGGTGTCAATGAGCAGTTCTTC | CASSLEGLAGGVNEQFF
TRBJ2-1 | TRBV18 | . | . | TGTGCCAGCTCACCACTCCGCGGGGACAATGAGCAGTTCTTC | CASSPLRGDNEQFF
TRBJ2-7 | TRBV4-2 | once | . | TGTGCCAGCAGCCAAGCCGGGAGACAGGGCCCCTACGAGCAGTACTTC | CASSQAGRQGPYEQYF
TRBJ2-7 | TRBV5-6 | . | TRBD1 | TGTGCCAGCAGCTATGGACAGGCCTACGAGCAGTACTTC | CASSYGQAYEQYF
TRBJ1-2 | TRBV7-6 | once | TRBD1 | TGTGCCAGCAGCCGACAGGGAAACTATGGCTACACCTTC | CASSRQGNYGYTF
TRBJ2-1 | TRBV19 | . | TRBD2 | TGTGCCAGTAGGCCGGGAGGATACAATGAGCAGTTCTTC | CASRPGGYNEQFF
TRBJ1-2 | TRBV5-6 | . | TRBD1 | TGTGCCAGCAGCTTGTCTGGGACAGCCTATGGCTACACCTTC | CASSLSGTAYGYTF
TRBJ1-4 | TRBV5-1 | . | . | TGCGCCAGCAGCTTGGCAGGTCAGGGAAAACTGTTTTTT | CASSLAGQGKLFF
TRBJ2-1 | TRBV7-2 | . | TRBD2 | TGTGCCAGCAGCCCAGACCCACTCAAGAGCGGGAGTGTATTCAATGAGCAGTTCTTC | CASSPDPLKSGSVFNEQFF
TRBJ2-1 | TRBV19 | . | TRBD2 | TGTGCCAGTAGTATTCAGCGGGAGGTTCACAATGAGCAGTTCTTC | CASSIQREVHNEQFF
TRBJ2-2 | TRBV7-3 | . | . | TGTGCCAGCAGCTTAACGGGAGCTGGGACCGGGGAGCTGTTTTTT | CASSLTGAGTGELFF
TRBJ2-2 | TRBV3-1/TRBV3-2 | few | TRBD2 | TGTGCCAGCAGCCTCGGGACTAGCGGCATCAACACCGGGGAGCTGTTTTTT | CASSLGTSGINTGELFF
TRBJ2-1 | TRBV14 | . | . | TGTGCCAGCAGCCAAGATCCGCCGGGGTACAATGAGCAGTTCTTC | CASSQDPPGYNEQFF
TRBJ1-2 | TRBV27 | . | . | TGTGCCAGCAGAACGACAGGCAGGGGCTACACCTTC | CASRTTGRGYTF
TRBJ1-5 | TRBV24-1 | . | . | TGTGCCACCAGTGAGAGGGTTAGCAATCAGCCCCAGCATTTT | CATSERVSNQPQHF
TRBJ1-5 | TRBV4-1 | . | TRBD1 | TGCGCCAGCAGCCAAACAGGGGATTTTCAGCCCCAGCATTTT | CASSQTGDFQPQHF